The 16 T cell receptor beta chains below all came from one sample that was sequenced in a study of radiotherapy plus CTLA-4 blockade in lung cancer. TCRdb's copy holds only in-frame clones and misses some; the assay was immunoSEQ multiplex PCR. The sample lists approximately 85,000 clones, about four fifths seen once, with about 14% in the top ten. This specimen was peripheral blood, taken from a patient treated with radiotherapy plus ipilimumab. These receptor sequences come from a human donor with non-small cell lung cancer that progressed on radiotherapy plus ipilimumab.

This clone was found once. The chain carries TRBV18 and TRBJ1-2; 8 nucleotides align to TRBD1. Germline V gene data show CDR1 as KGHSH and CDR2 as LQKENI. The J segment lost 8 bases and the V segment lost 6 bases, leaving 8 bases of the junction unmatched. The CDR3 runs to 13 residues. In nucleotides, the CDR3 is TGTGCCAGCTCCCCGGACAGGGCAGGAGGCTACACCTTC. This translates into CASSPDRAGGYTF.

The chain links TRBV5-1 to TRBJ1-5; 8 nucleotides line up with TRBD1. With V trimmed by 4 bases and J by 2 bases, 2 bases remained unmatched. Germline CDR1 and CDR2: SGHRS and YFSETQ. The CDR3 is 14 residues long. DNA of the CDR3: TGCGCCAGCAGCCCGACAGGGGGCAATCAGCCCCAGCATTTT. Its translation: CASSPTGGNQPQHF.

The chain carries TRBV13 and TRBJ2-2; maybe TRBD1 (5 bases). Deletions cut 2 bases from V and 6 bases from J, with 7 bases between. The CDR3 runs 13 residues. Germline V gene data show CDR1 as PRHDT and CDR2 as FYEKMQ (reference sequence). This CDR3 is CASSLWGAGELFF. CDR3 nucleotide sequence: TGTGCCAGCAGCTTATGGGGCGCCGGGGAGCTGTTTTTT.

The CDR3 is CATSTDITSNQPQHF. CDR3 coding DNA: TGTGCCACCAGCACGGATATAACTAGCAATCAGCCCCAGCATTTT. The V call is TRBV15, the J call TRBJ1-5; D call uncertain. The CDR3 loop spans 15 amino acids. CDR1 and CDR2 (germline): LNHNV, YYDKDF (reference sequence). The ends were cut back, 4 bases at V and 0 bases at J, with 10 bases in the middle.

The V call is TRBV27, the J call TRBJ1-5, with D tentatively TRBD1 (5 bases). The CDR3 has 17 amino acids. The V gene's germline CDR1 is MNHEY and CDR2 SMNVEV (reference sequence). With 7 bases removed from V and 0 bases from J, the gap between germline ends came to 19 bases. DNA of the CDR3: TGTGCCAGCAAAAAAAGATGGGACGGGCCTAGCAATCAGCCCCAGCATTTT. It specifies CASKKRWDGPSNQPQHF.

V usage is TRBV27 and J usage is TRBJ2-1; 12 bases match TRBD2. With 5 bases clipped from V and 4 bases from J, the junction kept 6 bases outside the gene matches. Germline-derived CDR1 and CDR2 are MNHEY and SMNVEV (reference sequence). The CDR3 length is 16 residues. CDR3 in amino acids: CASSPRLAGGYNEQFF. CDR3 DNA: TGTGCCAGCAGTCCTAGGCTAGCGGGGGGGTACAATGAGCAGTTCTTC.

This chain joins TRBV5-6 and TRBJ2-1; D gene uncertain. The ends were cut back, 1 base at V and 7 bases at J, with 9 bases in the middle. Germline V gene data show CDR1 as SGHDT and CDR2 as YYEEEE. This CDR3 has 13 amino acids. The DNA for the CDR3 is TGTGCCAGCAGCTTGTGGACGACGAATGAGCAGTTCTTC. Protein: CASSLWTTNEQFF.

The J gene is TRBJ1-5, the V gene TRBV19, with 7 bases identical to TRBD1. Looked up from germline, CDR1 is LNHDA and CDR2 is SQIVND (reference sequence). Germline trimming cut 3 bases from V and 6 bases from J; bases unmatched to any gene: 8. This CDR3 has 15 amino acids. The CDR3 DNA is TGTGCCAGTAGTATCCCCCGACAGGGAGGTCAGCCCCAGCATTTT. Residues: CASSIPRQGGQPQHF.

The chain joins TRBV5-1 to TRBJ2-5; TRBD2 matches at 13 bases. Gene TRBJ2-7 matches the end of the DNA better, so the J call may be wrong. Germline lookup yields CDR1 SGHRS and CDR2 YFSETQ. This CDR3 has 17 amino acids. The CDR3 spells CASSPGTSGTVVYEQYF. The CDR3 nucleotides are TGCGCCAGCAGCCCCGGGACTAGCGGGACCGTCGTCTACGAGCAGTACTTC.

The rearrangement joins TRBV19 to TRBJ2-6, with 9 bases lining up with TRBD1. CDR3 length: 13 amino acids. The V gene end was trimmed by 11 bases and the J gene end by 16 bases; junction bases not matched to a gene: 15. The germline gives CDR1 LNHDA, CDR2 SQIVND (reference sequence). CDR3: CACAWTGALDLTF. The CDR3 DNA reads TGTGCCTGTGCGTGGACAGGGGCCCTTGATCTGACTTTC.

The chain uses TRBV7-9 and TRBJ2-2; 8 positions agree with TRBD1. V shed 3 bases, J shed 7 bases, and the junction held 4 bases outside the gene matches. CDR1 is SEHNR, CDR2 FQNEAQ, per germline (reference sequence). This CDR3 region has 14 residues. CDR3 loop: CASSFSGGGGELFF. The CDR3 DNA reads TGTGCCAGCAGCTTTTCAGGGGGCGGCGGGGAGCTGTTTTTT.

The CDR3 bases are TGTGCCAGCAGCTTATGGTTGTTGAACGCTTTCTTT. As protein: CASSLWLLNAFF. The V gene is TRBV7-3, the J gene TRBJ1-1; D is unresolved. V lost 2 bases to trimming and J lost 11 bases, with 12 bases between them. Germline CDR1 is SGHTA and CDR2 is FQGTGA. The CDR3 is 12 amino acids.

The V call is TRBV4-1, the J call TRBJ2-3; 7 bases map to TRBD1. Per germline, CDR1 MGHRA and CDR2 YSYEKL. There are 16 residues in the CDR3. The junction had 6 bases not matched to a gene; V was cut back by 1 base and J by 2 bases. CDR3 amino acids: CASSQGRDRATDTQYF. CDR3 nucleotides: TGCGCCAGCAGCCAAGGGAGAGACAGGGCCACAGATACGCAGTATTTT.

This chain joins TRBV7-2 and TRBJ1-2, with 7 bases aligning to TRBD1. This CDR3 is built from 14 residues. Trimming took 2 bases from V and 6 from J; bases not matched to a gene: 6. Germline-derived CDR1 and CDR2 are SGHTA and FQGNSA. This CDR3 is CASSLIGQVHGYTF. In nucleotides, the CDR3 is TGTGCCAGCAGCTTAATAGGACAGGTCCATGGCTACACCTTC. Full variable domain (missing parts from reference TRBV7-2 and TRBJ1-2): GAGVSQSPSNKVTEKGKDVELRCDPISGHTALYWYRQSLGQGLEFLIYFQGNSAPDKSGLPSDRFSAERTGGSVSTLTIQRTQQEDSAVYLCASSLIGQVHGYTFGSGTRLTVV.

The chain combines TRBV5-6 with TRBJ2-2, with TRBD1 matching over 9 bases. This CDR3 is built from 16 residues. Trimming removed 4 bases from V and 4 bases from J; junction bases left unmatched: 8. Germline V gene sequence: CDR1 SGHDT, CDR2 YYEEEE. CDR3 nucleotide sequence: TGTGCCAGCAGCCCTAACAGGGGGCTGAGCACCGGGGAGCTGTTTTTT. Translating it yields CASSPNRGLSTGELFF.

The gene calls are TRBV4-1 and TRBJ1-5; TRBD1 agrees at 7 bases. The CDR3 runs to 15 residues. Per germline, CDR1 MGHRA and CDR2 YSYEKL. The V segment lost 1 base and the J segment 2 bases; nucleotides outside the gene matches: 2. The CDR3: CASSQGQGGNQPQHF. The CDR3 DNA reads TGCGCCAGCAGCCAAGGACAGGGAGGCAATCAGCCCCAGCATTTT.